The next 26 T cell receptor beta chains were all read from a single sample in a study of blood T cells in healthy people across ages. The authors ran a second PCR of about 6 to 12 cycles using a sample-barcoded 5' primer and a J-beta primer mix. MiXCR, applied by TCRdb to the 5' RACE reads, yields one record per CDR3 protein. The sample has roughly 790,000 distinct CDR3 sequences; roughly 41% are singletons. The specimen sequenced was blood. The receptor source for this set is a woman aged 60-75 years in good health.

Remarks on this clonotype: An end of the junction does not agree with germline; a read error may underlie this. This chain joins TRBV5-1 and TRBJ1-2, with TRBD1 matching 7 bases. CDR3 length: 13 amino acids. Germline V gene sequence: CDR1 SGHRS, CDR2 YFSETQ. The CDR3 sequence: CASSITGEDGCTF. DNA for the CDR3: TGCGCCAGCAGCATTACAGGGGAGGATGGCTGCACCTTC.

This clonotype has a handful of counts. The chain is built from TRBV7-2 and TRBJ1-1, with D possibly being TRBD1 (5 bases). CDR1 and CDR2 (germline): SGHTA, FQGNSA. Between the trimmed V and J ends, which lost 1 base and 9 bases, there was a span of 12 bases. CDR3 length: 13 amino acids. The CDR3 DNA reads TGTGCCAGCAGCTTAGAGCAGGGTGGGAAAGCTTTCTTT. Translation: CASSLEQGGKAFF.

V and J are TRBV20-1 and TRBJ2-1; 13 bases align to TRBD2. This CDR3 has 16 residues. V was clipped by 0 bases and J by 9 bases; unmatched bases: 8. CDR1 and CDR2 from the germline V gene are DFQATT and SNEGSKA (reference sequence). CDR3 DNA sequence: TGCAGTGCTAGAGACCCACTAGCGGGGGGGCGTTTTGAGCAGTTCTTC. Translating it yields CSARDPLAGGRFEQFF.

This clonotype was recorded a few times. This rearrangement joins TRBV11-2 to TRBJ2-7; D might be TRBD1 or TRBD2, each matching 5 bases. The V end was cut by 1 base, the J end by 5 bases, with 18 bases between. Looked up from germline, CDR1 is SGHAT and CDR2 is FQNNGV. CDR3 length: 16 residues. DNA of the CDR3: TGTGCCAGCAGCTTAGGTGCCGGGACCTTCTTTGACGAGCAGTACTTC. Translated, it gives CASSLGAGTFFDEQYF.

This clonotype was counted a few times. The CDR3 region has the DNA TGCAGTGCTTCTAATCAAGGGTCCTACGAGCAGTACTTC. The encoded protein is CSASNQGSYEQYF. This rearrangement joins TRBV20-1 to TRBJ2-7; no clear D. CDR1 is DFQATT and CDR2 is SNEGSKA in the germline V gene (reference sequence). This CDR3 comprises 13 residues. V lost 5 bases to trimming and J lost 1 base, with 12 bases between them.

The chain joins TRBV7-9 to TRBJ2-5; the match to TRBD1 covers 9 bases. After removal of 5 bases from V and 11 bases from J, the junction contained 18 bases not matched to a gene. This CDR3 is built from 16 residues. CDR1 and CDR2 (germline): SEHNR, FQNEAQ (reference sequence). This chain's CDR3 is CASSQSETGGGNEQYF. The CDR3 nucleotides are TGTGCCAGCAGCCAATCGGAGACAGGGGGAGGTAATGAGCAGTACTTC.

This clonotype came up a few times. The V call is TRBV2, the J call TRBJ2-5, with D tentatively TRBD1 (6 bases). Trimming took 1 base from V and 0 from J, leaving 9 bases between them. The CDR3 has 15 residues. Germline values: CDR1 SNHLY, CDR2 FYNNEI. DNA of the CDR3: TGTGCCAGCAGTGAAGAAACAGGGTACCAAGAGACCCAGTACTTC. Translating gives CASSEETGYQETQYF. Full variable domain (remainder filled in from reference TRBV2 and TRBJ2-5): EPEVTQTPSHQVTQMGQEVILRCVPISNHLYFYWYRQILGQKVEFLVSFYNNEISEKSEIFDDQFSVERPDGSNFTLKIRSTKLEDSAMYFCASSEETGYQETQYFGPGTRLLVL.

As for this clonotype: At one end the junction does not follow the germline gene, possibly because of a read error. The rearrangement joins TRBV24-1 to TRBJ2-7, with 8 bases that match TRBD1. From germline, CDR1 is KGHDR and CDR2 SFDVKD. The CDR3 runs 17 residues. CDR3 loop: CATSVLPTGDLSHEQYF. In DNA, the CDR3 is TGTGCCACCAGTGTCCTTCCGACAGGGGACCTCTCCCACGAGCAGTACTTC.

This clonotype appeared a few times. J is TRBJ1-2 and V is TRBV27; 7 nucleotides match TRBD1. V was pared by 5 bases and J by 0 bases, with 0 bases of the junction left unmatched. Germline values: CDR1 MNHEY, CDR2 SMNVEV (reference sequence). The CDR3 loop spans 13 amino acids. The CDR3 here is CASSGTANYGYTF. Written as DNA, the CDR3 is TGTGCCAGCAGTGGGACAGCTAACTATGGCTACACCTTC.

The chain is built from TRBV20-1 and TRBJ2-5; 9 positions match TRBD2. The J call may be wrong; the DNA end is better matched by TRBJ2-7. The CDR3 totals 14 residues. Germline V gene lookup returns CDR1 DFQATT and CDR2 SNEGSKA (reference sequence). CDR3 coding DNA: TGCAGTGCTAGAGATGAGGTAGCGGGAGACGAGCAGTACTTC. As protein: CSARDEVAGDEQYF.

This clonotype was seen at least ten times. The chain couples TRBV7-3 to TRBJ2-1; maybe TRBD2 (6 bases). CDR1 and CDR2 from the germline V gene are SGHTA and FQGTGA. Trimming pared 2 bases from V and 7 bases from J, leaving 9 bases between. The CDR3 consists of 13 residues. The CDR3 reads CASSLAGGNEQFF. DNA for the CDR3: TGTGCCAGCAGCTTAGCCGGGGGAAATGAGCAGTTCTTC.

V and J are TRBV15 and TRBJ1-4; D not certain. CDR1 and CDR2 from the germline V gene are LNHNV and YYDKDF (reference sequence). Trimming took 4 bases from V and 3 from J, leaving 6 bases between them. CDR3 length: 13 residues. CDR3 residues: CATSTGPNEKLFF. Written as DNA, the CDR3 is TGTGCCACCAGCACAGGCCCTAATGAAAAACTGTTTTTT.

The rearrangement uses TRBV25-1 and TRBJ2-1; D not resolved. Trimming took 3 bases from V and 9 from J, leaving 12 bases between them. The CDR3 has 13 residues. Germline V gene sequence: CDR1 MGHDK, CDR2 SYGVNS. CDR3 in DNA: TGTGCCAGCAGTGACTTGCCCTTGGCTGAGCAGTTCTTC. This encodes CASSDLPLAEQFF.

A few counts support this clonotype. The chain carries TRBV7-3 and TRBJ2-5; 7 nucleotides line up with TRBD2. Trimming cost V 5 bases and J 11 bases; bases outside gene matches: 20. CDR3 length: 16 amino acids. Germline values: CDR1 SGHTA, CDR2 FQGTGA. The CDR3 here is CASSLGASGLYNEQYF. The DNA of the CDR3 is TGTGCCAGCAGCCTTGGGGCTAGCGGACTATACAATGAGCAGTACTTC.

This clonotype was picked up a small number of times. V usage is TRBV20-1 and J usage is TRBJ2-5, with 10 positions matching TRBD1. The J segment lost 0 bases and the V segment lost 8 bases, leaving 21 bases of the junction unmatched. The CDR3 contains 19 residues. Germline CDR1 and CDR2: DFQATT and SNEGSKA (reference sequence). The CDR3 nucleotides are TGCAGTACACCCCGAAGCCCGGGACAGGGGATATCGTACCAAGAGACCCAGTACTTC. It codes for CSTPRSPGQGISYQETQYF.

V is TRBV20-1 and J is TRBJ1-1; D unclear. The V gene's germline CDR1 is DFQATT and CDR2 SNEGSKA (reference sequence). V was cut by 3 bases and J by 0 bases, with 8 bases left in between. The CDR3 is 13 amino acids. CDR3 bases: TGCAGTGCTAGTATCGTATTGAACACTGAAGCTTTCTTT. It codes for CSASIVLNTEAFF.

This clonotype was seen ten or more times. This rearrangement joins TRBV7-2 to TRBJ1-2, with TRBD1 matching over 9 bases. There are 15 residues in the CDR3. Trimming removed 1 base from V and 6 bases from J; junction bases left unmatched: 6. Germline V lookup: CDR1 SGHTA, CDR2 FQGNSA. The CDR3 spells CASSLVGRTGDGYTF. CDR3 DNA: TGTGCCAGCAGCTTAGTTGGGAGGACAGGGGATGGCTACACCTTC.

V and J are TRBV10-3 and TRBJ1-5, with a weak D call TRBD1 (6 bases). CDR1 is ENHRY, CDR2 SYGVKD, per germline. Trimming removed 6 bases at V and 4 bases at J, with 13 bases between. The CDR3 loop spans 14 amino acids. The CDR3 sequence is CAISGQSGNQPQHF. In DNA form, the CDR3 reads TGTGCCATCAGCGGACAGTCCGGAAATCAGCCCCAGCATTTT.

V gene TRBV6-2 or TRBV6-3 combines with J gene TRBJ2-2; 7 bases are shared with TRBD1. This CDR3 has 13 amino acids. From germline, CDR1 is MNHEY and CDR2 SVGEGT. The trim removed 8 bases at V and 6 bases at J, leaving 6 bases unmatched. The CDR3 loop reads CASGKGGPGELFF. CDR3 bases: TGTGCCAGCGGGAAAGGGGGCCCCGGGGAGCTGTTTTTT.

The genes are TRBV6-1 and TRBJ2-7, with D possibly TRBD2 on 5 matching bases. The germline CDR1 and CDR2 sequences are MNHNS and SASEGT. The CDR3 is made up of 13 amino acids. Trimming removed 7 bases from V and 3 bases from J, with 13 bases in between. The CDR3 sequence: CASNIGNLYEQYF. CDR3 sequence (DNA): TGTGCCAGCAACATCGGGAATCTCTACGAGCAGTACTTC.

V and J are TRBV20-1 and TRBJ2-7, with unresolved D. The CDR3 runs to 15 residues. Looked up from germline, CDR1 is DFQATT and CDR2 is SNEGSKA (reference sequence). V was pared by 3 bases and J by 5 bases, with 20 bases between. CDR3: CSASPDRGAGDEQYF. In DNA form, the CDR3 reads TGCAGTGCTAGCCCCGATCGCGGAGCTGGAGACGAGCAGTACTTC.

This clonotype has at least ten counts. The gene calls are TRBV4-2 and TRBJ1-5; no reliable D call. The CDR3 totals 15 residues. Trimming removed 0 bases from V and 4 bases from J, with 10 bases in between. Germline CDR1 and CDR2: LGHNA and YNFKEQ. As DNA, the CDR3 is TGTGCCAGCAGCCAAGAGCGGAGATCAAATCAGCCCCAGCATTTT. Amino acids: CASSQERRSNQPQHF.

V and J are TRBV20-1 and TRBJ1-2; 8 bases fit TRBD1. The CDR3 covers 13 residues. The V segment lost 5 bases and the J segment 5 bases; nucleotides outside the gene matches: 7. CDR1 is DFQATT and CDR2 is SNEGSKA in the germline V gene (reference sequence). CDR3 in amino acids: CSAAPGGMYGYTF. The CDR3 DNA follows: TGCAGTGCTGCCCCAGGGGGCATGTATGGCTACACCTTC.

This clonotype was detected a few times. CDR3 bases: TGTGCCAGCAGTGTGGCTAGCGGGAGTGGGCAAGAGACCCAGTACTTC. It translates to CASSVASGSGQETQYF. J is TRBJ2-5 and V is TRBV6-1, with TRBD2 identical over 10 bases. The germline CDR1 and CDR2 sequences are MNHNS and SASEGT. V lost 4 bases, J lost 2 bases, and 7 bases stayed unmatched. The CDR3 has 16 amino acids.

This clonotype came up a few times. The chain links TRBV9 to TRBJ2-5; 9 positions match TRBD2. Losses at the gene ends were 4 bases for V and 5 bases for J; bases not matched to a gene: 18. CDR3 length equals 18 residues. CDR1 SGDLS and CDR2 YYNGEE come from the germline V gene. CDR3 sequence (DNA): TGTGCCAGCAGCCCCGGGTGGGTAGCGGGAGAAGCGGACGAGACCCAGTACTTC. Its protein product is CASSPGWVAGEADETQYF.

This clonotype was found many times. The chain is built from TRBV29-1 and TRBJ2-7, with D perhaps TRBD1 (6 bases). This CDR3 has 12 amino acids. The germline CDR1 and CDR2 sequences are SQVTM and ANQGSEA. Between the trimmed V and J ends, which lost 4 bases and 0 bases, there was a span of 7 bases. CDR3 sequence: CSVGTASYEQYF. The DNA for the CDR3 is TGCAGCGTTGGGACAGCCTCCTACGAGCAGTACTTC.